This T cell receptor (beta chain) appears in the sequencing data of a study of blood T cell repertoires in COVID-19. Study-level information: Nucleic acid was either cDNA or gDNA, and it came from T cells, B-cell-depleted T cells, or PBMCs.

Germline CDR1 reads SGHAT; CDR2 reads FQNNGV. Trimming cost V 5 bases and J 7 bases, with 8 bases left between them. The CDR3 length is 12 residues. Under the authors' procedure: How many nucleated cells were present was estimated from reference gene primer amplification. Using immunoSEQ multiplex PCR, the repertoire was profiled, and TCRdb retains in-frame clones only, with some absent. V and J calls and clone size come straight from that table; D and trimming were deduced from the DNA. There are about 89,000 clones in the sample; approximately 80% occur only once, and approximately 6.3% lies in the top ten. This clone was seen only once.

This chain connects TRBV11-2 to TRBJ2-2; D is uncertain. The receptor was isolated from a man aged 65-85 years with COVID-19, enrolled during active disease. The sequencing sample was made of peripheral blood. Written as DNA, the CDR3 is TGTGCCAGCAGCGCGTGGAGCGGGGAGCTGTTTTTT. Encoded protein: CASSAWSGELFF.